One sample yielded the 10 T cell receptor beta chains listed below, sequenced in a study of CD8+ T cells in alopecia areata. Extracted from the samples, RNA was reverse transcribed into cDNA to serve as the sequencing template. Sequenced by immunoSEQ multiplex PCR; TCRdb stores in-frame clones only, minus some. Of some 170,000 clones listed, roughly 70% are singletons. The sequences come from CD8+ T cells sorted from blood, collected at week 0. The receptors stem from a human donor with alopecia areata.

The CDR3 loop reads CSAARFGVVYEQYF. The CDR3 DNA is TGCAGCGCAGCCAGGTTCGGGGTAGTCTACGAGCAGTACTTC. The chain uses TRBV29-1 and TRBJ2-7, with D tentatively TRBD2 (5 bases). Trimming took off 7 bases at V and 3 bases at J, with 19 bases between the two ends. Germline lookup yields CDR1 SQVTM and CDR2 ANQGSEA. The CDR3 totals 14 residues.

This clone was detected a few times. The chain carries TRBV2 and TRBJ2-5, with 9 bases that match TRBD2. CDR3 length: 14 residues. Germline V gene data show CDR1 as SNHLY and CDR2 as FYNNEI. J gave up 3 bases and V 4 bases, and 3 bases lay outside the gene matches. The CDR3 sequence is CASSARLAEETQYF. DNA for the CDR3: TGTGCCAGCAGTGCCAGACTAGCGGAAGAGACCCAGTACTTC.

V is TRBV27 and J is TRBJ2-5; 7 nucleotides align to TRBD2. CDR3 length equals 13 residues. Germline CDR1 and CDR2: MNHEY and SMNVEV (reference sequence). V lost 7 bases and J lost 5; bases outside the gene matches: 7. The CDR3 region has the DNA TGTGCCAGCATAGACCCGGGGGGTGAGACCCAGTACTTC. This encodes CASIDPGGETQYF.

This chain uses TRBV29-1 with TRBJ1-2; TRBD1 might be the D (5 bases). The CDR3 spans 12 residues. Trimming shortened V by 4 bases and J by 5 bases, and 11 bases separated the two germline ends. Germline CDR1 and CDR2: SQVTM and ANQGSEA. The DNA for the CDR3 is TGCAGCGTTGGCGGGGGGGGTTATGGCTACACCTTC. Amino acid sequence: CSVGGGGYGYTF.

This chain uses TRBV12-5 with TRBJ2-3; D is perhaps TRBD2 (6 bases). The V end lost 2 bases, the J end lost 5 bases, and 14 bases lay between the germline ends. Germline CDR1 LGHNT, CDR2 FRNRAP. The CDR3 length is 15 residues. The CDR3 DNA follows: TGTGCTAGTGGTTTGTACAGGCCGGGGGTAGATACGCAGTATTTT. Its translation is CASGLYRPGVDTQYF.

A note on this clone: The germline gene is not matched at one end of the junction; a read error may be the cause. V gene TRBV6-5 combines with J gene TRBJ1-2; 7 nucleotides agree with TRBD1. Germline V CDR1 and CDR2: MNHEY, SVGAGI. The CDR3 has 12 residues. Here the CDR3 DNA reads TGTGCCAGCAGCTCCCGGGACAGCCTACTTTTTTTC. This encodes CASSSRDSLLFF.

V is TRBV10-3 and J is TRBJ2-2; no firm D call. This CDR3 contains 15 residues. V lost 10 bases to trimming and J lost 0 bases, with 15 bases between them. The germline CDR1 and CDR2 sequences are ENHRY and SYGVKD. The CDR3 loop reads CATSPPTTNTGELFF. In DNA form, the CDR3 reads TGTGCCACCTCCCCCCCGACAACGAACACCGGGGAGCTGTTTTTT.

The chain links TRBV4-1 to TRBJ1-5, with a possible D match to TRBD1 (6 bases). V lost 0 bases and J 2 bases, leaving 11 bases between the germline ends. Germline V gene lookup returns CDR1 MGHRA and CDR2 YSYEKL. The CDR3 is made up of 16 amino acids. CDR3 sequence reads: CASSQDGRGGNQPQHF. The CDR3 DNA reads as TGCGCCAGCAGCCAAGATGGCAGGGGAGGCAATCAGCCCCAGCATTTT.

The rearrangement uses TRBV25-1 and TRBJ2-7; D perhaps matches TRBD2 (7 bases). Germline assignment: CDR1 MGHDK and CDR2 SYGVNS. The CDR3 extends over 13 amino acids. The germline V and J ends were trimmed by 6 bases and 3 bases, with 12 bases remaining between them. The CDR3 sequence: CASRGGAIYEQYF. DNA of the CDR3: TGTGCCAGCAGGGGGGGGGCCATCTACGAGCAGTACTTC.

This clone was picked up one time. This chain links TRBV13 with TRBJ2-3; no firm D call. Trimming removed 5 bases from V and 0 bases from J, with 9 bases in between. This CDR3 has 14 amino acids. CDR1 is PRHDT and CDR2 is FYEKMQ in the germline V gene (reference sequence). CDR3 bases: TGTGCCAGCAGCCATTACCCTAGCACAGATACGCAGTATTTT. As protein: CASSHYPSTDTQYF.